The 22 T cell receptor beta chains presented below share a single source sample, sequenced in a study of radiotherapy plus CTLA-4 blockade in lung cancer. Assay used: immunoSEQ multiplex PCR; TCRdb lists only in-frame clones, some missing. The table has approximately 53,000 clones, approximately 84% seen once. This material consisted of peripheral blood, taken from a patient treated with radiotherapy plus ipilimumab. All receptors come from a human donor with non-small cell lung cancer whose response to radiotherapy plus ipilimumab could not be evaluated.

The rearrangement joins TRBV9 to TRBJ2-3; D ambiguous. In germline, CDR1 is SGDLS, CDR2 YYNGEE. There are 15 residues in the CDR3. Trimming cost V 0 bases and J 0 bases, with 8 bases left between them. The CDR3 coding sequence is TGTGCCAGCAGCGTAGCGACTCGTAGCACAGATACGCAGTATTTT. Its translation: CASSVATRSTDTQYF.

This chain joins TRBV30 and TRBJ2-3, with TRBD2 identical over 13 bases. CDR1 is GTSNPN, CDR2 SVGIG, per germline (reference sequence). With 4 bases clipped from V and 4 bases from J, the junction kept 5 bases outside the gene matches. There are 15 residues in the CDR3. The CDR3 DNA sequence: TGTGCCTGGAACGGAGGACTAGCGGGAGCAGATACGCAGTATTTT. Translated, it gives CAWNGGLAGADTQYF.

This chain links TRBV28 with TRBJ2-7, with 9 bases matching TRBD1. The trim removed 5 bases at V and 7 bases at J, leaving 12 bases unmatched. The CDR3 has 15 amino acids. Germline loops: CDR1 MDHEN, CDR2 SYDVKM. The DNA of the CDR3 is TGTGCCAGCAGTAAACAGGGGGCCGGGTTGCGAGAGCAGTACTTC. It translates to CASSKQGAGLREQYF.

V is TRBV5-5 and J is TRBJ1-2; D unresolved. Germline-derived CDR1 and CDR2 are SGHKS and YYEKEE (reference sequence). V lost 0 bases and J 8 bases, leaving 14 bases between the germline ends. This CDR3 region has 14 residues. The CDR3 loop is CASSLGVALWGYTF. As DNA, the CDR3 is TGTGCCAGCAGCTTGGGTGTGGCTCTCTGGGGCTACACCTTC.

This chain's CDR3 is CASSPTKGGLNGYTF. The CDR3 coding sequence is TGTGCCAGCAGCCCGACGAAGGGGGGGCTTAATGGCTACACCTTC. V is TRBV14 and J is TRBJ1-2; D is perhaps TRBD1 (6 bases). Germline loops: CDR1 SGHDN, CDR2 FVKESK. This CDR3 spans 15 amino acids. Trimming stripped 4 bases from V and 6 bases from J, with 18 bases between.

The J gene is TRBJ2-1, the V gene TRBV7-2; 7 bases line up with TRBD2. Per germline, CDR1 SGHTA and CDR2 FQGNSA. V dropped 5 bases and J dropped 2; count of bases not matched to a gene: 12. CDR3 size: 17 residues. For the CDR3, the DNA is TGTGCCAGCAGCCGCGGGACTATAAGAACACCCTACAATGAGCAGTTCTTC. This encodes CASSRGTIRTPYNEQFF.

This chain connects TRBV10-3 to TRBJ2-7, with a weak D call TRBD2 (6 bases). This CDR3 is 14 amino acids long. Germline V gene sequence: CDR1 ENHRY, CDR2 SYGVKD. V was clipped by 6 bases and J by 1 base, with 13 bases between them. In nucleotides, the CDR3 is TGTGCCATCAGGCTCCGGGACTCATCCTACGAGCAGTACTTC. This encodes CAIRLRDSSYEQYF.

The rearrangement joins TRBV11-2 to TRBJ2-7; TRBD2 agrees at 10 bases. The CDR3 covers 16 residues. Germline V gene sequence: CDR1 SGHAT, CDR2 FQNNGV. V lost 6 bases, J lost 1 base, and 9 bases stayed unmatched. This CDR3 is CASSQAWTSGSYEQYF. The CDR3 coding sequence is TGTGCCAGCAGTCAAGCCTGGACTAGCGGATCCTACGAGCAGTACTTC.

The chain joins TRBV4-1 to TRBJ1-2; TRBD1 agrees at 9 bases. The CDR3 is 14 amino acids. Germline CDR1 is MGHRA and CDR2 is YSYEKL. Germline trimming cut 5 bases from V and 9 bases from J; bases unmatched to any gene: 10. CDR3 in DNA: TGCGCCAGCAGCTGGGACAGGGCTGGTGATCGCTACACCTTC. The encoded protein is CASSWDRAGDRYTF.

This chain uses TRBV4-3 with TRBJ2-1; possibly TRBD1 for D (5 bases). The CDR3 runs to 17 residues. Germline CDR1 reads LGHNA; CDR2 reads YSLEER. Trimming took 3 bases from V and 2 from J, leaving 17 bases between them. The CDR3 reads CASSQGLGLGPYNEQFF. The DNA for the CDR3 is TGCGCCAGCAGCCAGGGGCTGGGGTTAGGGCCCTACAATGAGCAGTTCTTC.

The rearrangement joins TRBV30 to TRBJ2-3; 10 positions agree with TRBD2. Unmatched junction bases numbered 1, after V lost 0 bases and J lost 4 bases. This CDR3 has 14 residues. CDR1 and CDR2 (germline): GTSNPN, SVGIG (reference sequence). The CDR3: CAWSVLAGADTQYF. CDR3 coding DNA: TGTGCCTGGAGTGTCCTAGCGGGAGCAGATACGCAGTATTTT.

This chain connects TRBV7-9 to TRBJ1-4, with D unclear. The CDR3 extends over 13 amino acids. Per germline, CDR1 SEHNR and CDR2 FQNEAQ (reference sequence). Trimming removed 7 bases at V and 2 bases at J, with 8 bases between. CDR3 DNA sequence: TGTGCCAGCAAACTTTCCACTAATGAAAAACTGTTTTTT. Amino acid sequence: CASKLSTNEKLFF.

V and J are TRBV9 and TRBJ2-7; D perhaps matches TRBD2 (6 bases). Germline CDR1 is SGDLS and CDR2 is YYNGEE. The CDR3 has 16 residues. Trimming shortened V by 4 bases and J by 6 bases, and 23 bases separated the two germline ends. CDR3 amino acids: CASSSRGGTYLFEQYF. As DNA, the CDR3 is TGTGCCAGCAGCTCTCGTGGGGGGACTTACCTCTTCGAGCAGTACTTC.

Here the CDR3 reads CASTPEDREDEQFF. The CDR3 coding sequence is TGTGCCAGCACTCCAGAGGACAGGGAGGATGAGCAGTTCTTC. The chain uses TRBV28 and TRBJ2-1; 8 bases map to TRBD1. This CDR3 is 14 amino acids long. Germline CDR1 MDHEN, CDR2 SYDVKM. Germline trimming cut 7 bases from V and 8 bases from J; bases unmatched to any gene: 10.

The chain links TRBV5-6 to TRBJ2-1, with 8 bases identical to TRBD1. Per the germline V gene, CDR1 is SGHDT and CDR2 is YYEEEE. V dropped 3 bases and J dropped 4; count of bases not matched to a gene: 6. The CDR3 has 15 amino acids. This CDR3 reads CASSSGTGLYNEQFF. CDR3 in DNA: TGTGCCAGCAGCTCCGGGACAGGACTTTACAATGAGCAGTTCTTC.

The rearrangement links TRBV29-1 to TRBJ1-1; 8 bases fit TRBD1. Unmatched junction bases numbered 3, after V lost 5 bases and J lost 1 base. CDR3 length equals 13 residues. The germline gives CDR1 SQVTM, CDR2 ANQGSEA. CDR3 sequence: CSVFGQGNTEAFF. As DNA, the CDR3 is TGCAGCGTTTTCGGACAGGGGAACACTGAAGCTTTCTTT.

This clone was seen more than once but under ten times. The chain joins TRBV4-3 to TRBJ2-1; D remains ambiguous. Germline loops: CDR1 LGHNA, CDR2 YSLEER. The CDR3 contains 15 residues. Deletions cut 0 bases from V and 12 bases from J, with 18 bases between. CDR3 protein: CASSQDLSRVQRQFF. In DNA, the CDR3 is TGCGCCAGCAGCCAAGATTTATCCCGGGTTCAGAGGCAGTTCTTC.

J is TRBJ1-4 and V is TRBV9; D unclear. This CDR3 has 17 amino acids. Trimming removed 0 bases from V and 0 bases from J, with 12 bases in between. Germline loops: CDR1 SGDLS, CDR2 YYNGEE. Here the CDR3 reads CASSVGAGSATNEKLFF. The CDR3 bases are TGTGCCAGCAGCGTAGGAGCGGGATCTGCAACTAATGAAAAACTGTTTTTT.

In regard to this clone: Mismatch with germline at one junction end may stem from a read error. This sample includes further DNA sequences coding for the same CDR3. This chain links TRBV7-3 with TRBJ2-3; 11 bases agree with TRBD2. CDR3 size: 17 residues. Germline assignment: CDR1 SGHTA and CDR2 FQGTGA. This CDR3 reads CASSSGTSGPFTDTQYF. In nucleotides, the CDR3 is TGTGCCAGCAGTTCCGGGACTAGCGGTCCATTCACAGATACGCAGTATTTC.

The chain recombines TRBV30 with TRBJ2-7; 7 nucleotides align to TRBD2. Germline CDR1 GTSNPN, CDR2 SVGIG (reference sequence). Trimming cost V 0 bases and J 2 bases; bases outside gene matches: 4. The CDR3 covers 14 residues. CDR3 sequence: CAWSVKRDPYEQYF. The CDR3 nucleotides read TGTGCCTGGAGTGTAAAGCGGGACCCCTACGAGCAGTACTTC.

The chain recombines TRBV27 with TRBJ1-6, with D tentatively TRBD1 (5 bases). Looked up from germline, CDR1 is MNHEY and CDR2 is SMNVEV (reference sequence). V gave up 2 bases and J gave up 10 bases, with 12 bases separating them. The CDR3 runs 14 residues. CDR3 sequence (DNA): TGTGCCAGCAGTTTAGGGGGGAAAGGGTCACCCCTCCACTTT. Translation gives CASSLGGKGSPLHF.

The chain has TRBV4-3 and TRBJ2-1; D possibly corresponds to TRBD2 (6 bases). The CDR3 is made up of 18 amino acids. V was cut by 0 bases and J by 3 bases, with 18 bases left in between. Germline V lookup: CDR1 LGHNA, CDR2 YSLEER. The CDR3 sequence is CASSQDSPRDSSYNEQFF. The CDR3 bases are TGCGCCAGCAGCCAAGATTCCCCCCGGGACTCTAGCTACAATGAGCAGTTCTTC.